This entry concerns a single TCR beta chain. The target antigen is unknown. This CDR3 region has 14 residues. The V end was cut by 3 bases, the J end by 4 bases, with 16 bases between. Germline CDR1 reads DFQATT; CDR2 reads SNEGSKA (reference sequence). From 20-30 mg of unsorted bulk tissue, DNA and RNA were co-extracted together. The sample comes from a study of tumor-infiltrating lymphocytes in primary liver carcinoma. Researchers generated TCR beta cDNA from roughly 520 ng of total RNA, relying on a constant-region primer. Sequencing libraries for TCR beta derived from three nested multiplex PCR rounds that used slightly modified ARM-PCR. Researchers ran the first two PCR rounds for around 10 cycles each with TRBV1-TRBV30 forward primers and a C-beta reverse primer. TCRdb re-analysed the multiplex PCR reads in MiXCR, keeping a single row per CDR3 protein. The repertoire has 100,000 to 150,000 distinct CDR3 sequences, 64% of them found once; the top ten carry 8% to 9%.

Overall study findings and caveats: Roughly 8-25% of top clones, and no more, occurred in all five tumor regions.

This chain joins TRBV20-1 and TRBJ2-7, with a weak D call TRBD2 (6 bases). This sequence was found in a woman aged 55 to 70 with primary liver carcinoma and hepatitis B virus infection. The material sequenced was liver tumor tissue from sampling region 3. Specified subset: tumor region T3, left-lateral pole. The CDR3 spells CSASRLARAYEQYF. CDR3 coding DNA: TGCAGTGCTAGCCGTCTAGCGCGGGCTTACGAGCAGTACTTC.